These 8 T cell receptor beta chains came from one sample sequenced in a study of CD8 T cells in ankylosing spondylitis. TCRdb redid the calling of the 5' RACE reads with MiXCR, one entry per CDR3 protein. Here the sample spans 30,000 or so distinct CDR3 sequences, 5% to 5.5% being singletons. Sequences were obtained from blood, either unsorted or a sorted T cell fraction (not recorded which). All receptors derive from a female donor with ankylosing spondylitis or in good health (not recorded which).

This clonotype was seen repeatedly, ten times or more. This chain joins TRBV9 and TRBJ2-5; no clear D. This CDR3 spans 16 amino acids. Germline V gene sequence: CDR1 SGDLS, CDR2 YYNGEE. V lost 0 bases and J lost 0, with 12 bases in between. The CDR3 bases are TGTGCCAGCAGCGTAGATGAACGGATGCACCAAGAGACCCAGTACTTC. Protein: CASSVDERMHQETQYF.

This clonotype was counted ten times or more. This chain joins TRBV9 and TRBJ2-1; no clear D gene. This CDR3 is 14 amino acids long. V was trimmed by 0 bases and J by 6 bases, leaving 10 bases between them. Germline V gene sequence: CDR1 SGDLS, CDR2 YYNGEE. The CDR3 protein is CASSVAATVNEQFF. As DNA, the CDR3 is TGTGCCAGCAGCGTAGCAGCGACGGTCAATGAGCAGTTCTTC.

This clonotype was counted at least ten times. The chain has TRBV9 and TRBJ2-2, with D unclear. This CDR3 has 14 residues. The V and J ends lost 0 bases and 4 bases respectively, with 7 bases between them. Looked up from germline, CDR1 is SGDLS and CDR2 is YYNGEE. CDR3 nucleotides: TGTGCCAGCAGCGTAGTCCCGGGCACCGGGGAGCTGTTTTTT. It specifies CASSVVPGTGELFF.

The chain is built from TRBV6-4 and TRBJ2-1, with D possibly matching TRBD2 (5 bases). The CDR3 has 16 amino acids. Trimming stripped 2 bases from V and 7 bases from J, with 18 bases between. Per germline, CDR1 MRHNA and CDR2 SNTAGT. CDR3 loop: CASSDLSGLNENEQFF. The CDR3 DNA reads as TGTGCCAGCAGTGACCTCAGCGGCCTCAATGAAAATGAGCAGTTCTTC.

This rearrangement joins TRBV9 to TRBJ2-3, with D perhaps being TRBD1 or TRBD2 (5 bases each). The CDR3 covers 14 residues. Germline V CDR1 and CDR2: SGDLS, YYNGEE. V was trimmed by 3 bases and J by 2 bases, leaving 10 bases between them. DNA of the CDR3: TGTGCCAGCAGCGGGGACGGGGCCACAGATACGCAGTATTTT. This gives the protein CASSGDGATDTQYF.

This clonotype was picked up a small number of times. The V call is TRBV9, the J call TRBJ2-1, with D perhaps matching TRBD2 (5 bases). The CDR3 has 14 amino acids. Germline CDR1 reads SGDLS; CDR2 reads YYNGEE. The V gene lost 0 bases and the J gene lost 10 bases, with 14 bases spanning the gap. In nucleotides, the CDR3 is TGTGCCAGCAGCGTAGGTGAGGGCGCCGGGGAGCAGTTCTTC. Translating gives CASSVGEGAGEQFF.

This clonotype has at least ten counts. The V call is TRBV9, the J call TRBJ2-5; possible D gene TRBD2, 5 bases. The CDR3 runs to 14 residues. The germline V gene has CDR1 SGDLS and CDR2 YYNGEE. V was cut by 1 base and J by 5 bases, with 12 bases left in between. CDR3 in amino acids: CASSVNTGRETQYF. In DNA form, the CDR3 reads TGTGCCAGCAGCGTAAATACGGGAAGGGAGACCCAGTACTTC.

This clonotype was seen ten or more times. The chain couples TRBV9 to TRBJ1-1, with a tentative D call TRBD1 (6 bases). CDR1 is SGDLS, CDR2 YYNGEE, per germline. The CDR3 runs 16 residues. Trimming removed 0 bases at V and 5 bases at J, with 17 bases between. DNA for the CDR3: TGTGCCAGCAGCGTAGATGGGGGGGCCGTCGGGACTGAAGCTTTCTTT. It is translated as CASSVDGGAVGTEAFF.